This T cell receptor (beta chain) was profiled in a study of T cells after yellow fever vaccination. Study information: Some fractions had low cell numbers, and these were prepared with SMART-Seq v4 Ultra Low Input.

The V end was cut by 2 bases, the J end by 7 bases, with 9 bases between. Germline assignment: CDR1 KGHSH and CDR2 LQKENI. The CDR3 loop spans 13 amino acids. Note on this clonotype: What it binds is unknown.

A universal primer site and UMIs were added as TCR cDNA was made by 5'RACE template switching. TCRdb re-derived calls from the 5' RACE reads in MiXCR, one entry per CDR3 protein. The data show 350,000 to 450,000 distinct CDR3 sequences, 18% seen once. Points from the study as a whole: A large majority of primary-vaccination clones showed up again after the booster (about 96% CD4, 88% CD8). FACS-sorted repertoires could contain abundant clonotypes contaminating from the bulk population.

The material sequenced was PBMCs, taken before the yellow fever booster vaccination. J is TRBJ1-5 and V is TRBV18; D gene uncertain. The sequence was obtained from a man aged 18 to 35 who received the YFV17D yellow fever vaccine. The CDR3 loop reads CASSPGVSQPQHF. CDR3 sequence (DNA): TGTGCCAGCTCACCAGGGGTTAGCCAGCCCCAGCATTTT.